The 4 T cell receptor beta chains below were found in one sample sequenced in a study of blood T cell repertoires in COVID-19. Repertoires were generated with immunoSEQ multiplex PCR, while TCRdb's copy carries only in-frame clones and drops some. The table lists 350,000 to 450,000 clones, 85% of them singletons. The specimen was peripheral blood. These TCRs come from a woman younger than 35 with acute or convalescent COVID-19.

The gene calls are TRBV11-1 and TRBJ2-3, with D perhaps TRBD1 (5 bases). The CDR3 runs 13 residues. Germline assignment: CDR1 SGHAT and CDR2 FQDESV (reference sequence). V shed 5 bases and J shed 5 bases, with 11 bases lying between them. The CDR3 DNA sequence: TGTGCCAGCAGCATTCGCAGGGAAGATACGCAGTATTTT. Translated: CASSIRREDTQYF.

Here the CDR3 DNA reads TGTGCCTGGAGTTTGAGGCAGGGGGTGCGTGGTTCACCCCTCCACTTT. This encodes CAWSLRQGVRGSPLHF. This chain joins TRBV30 and TRBJ1-6, with 7 bases fitting TRBD1. The trim removed 2 bases at V and 9 bases at J, leaving 13 bases unmatched. Germline V lookup: CDR1 GTSNPN, CDR2 SVGIG (reference sequence). The CDR3 is 16 amino acids.

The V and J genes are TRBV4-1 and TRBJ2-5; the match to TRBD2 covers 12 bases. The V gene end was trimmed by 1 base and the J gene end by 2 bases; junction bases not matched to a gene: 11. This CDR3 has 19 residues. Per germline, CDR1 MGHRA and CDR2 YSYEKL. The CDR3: CASSQAPPGLAGTQETQYF. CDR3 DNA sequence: TGCGCCAGCAGCCAAGCTCCACCTGGACTAGCGGGGACTCAAGAGACCCAGTACTTC.

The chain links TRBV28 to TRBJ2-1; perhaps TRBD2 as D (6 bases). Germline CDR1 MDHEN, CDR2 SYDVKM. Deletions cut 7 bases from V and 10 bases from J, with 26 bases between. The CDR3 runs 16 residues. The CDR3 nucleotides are TGTGCCAGCACCCCTGGCGGTAGCGGAACCCTACGGGAGCAGTTCTTC. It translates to CASTPGGSGTLREQFF. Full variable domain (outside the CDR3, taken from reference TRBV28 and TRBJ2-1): DVKVTQSSRYLVKRTGEKVFLECVQDMDHENMFWYRQDPGLGLRLIYFSYDVKMKEKGDIPEGYSVSREKKERFSLILESASTNQTSMYLCASTPGGSGTLREQFFGPGTRLTVL.